The present T cell receptor beta chain was sequenced within a study of CD8+ T cells in alopecia areata. As for the study in general: The drug, oral tofacitinib, was given to treated patients at 5 to 10 mg twice daily. Tofacitinib continued for 6 to 18 months and was then withheld for 6 months.

As for treatment: oral pan-JAK inhibitor, 5-10 mg twice daily. The authors extracted RNA and reverse transcribed it into cDNA as the sequencing template. Assay used: immunoSEQ multiplex PCR; TCRdb lists only in-frame clones, some missing. The sample consists of 170,000 or so clones, roughly 53% of them appearing once. About this clone itself: What it binds is not known.

Findings and caveats of the study: Lesional tissue from the scalp (especially in alopecia totalis/universalis) showed higher clonality than normal scalp. Within the top 100, expanded CD8+ clones significantly decreased with tofacitinib, as did scalp clonality.

V lost 7 bases to trimming and J lost 5 bases, with 14 bases between them. Germline values: CDR1 SNHLY, CDR2 FYNNEI. CDR3 length equals 13 residues. The specimen comprised CD8+ T cells sorted from blood, sampled at week 24, from a patient treated with tofacitinib. This sequence joins TRBV2 and TRBJ1-1; maybe TRBD1 (6 bases). The TCR originated in a human donor with alopecia areata. CDR3 residues: CASKSRGGTEAFF. The DNA of the CDR3 is TGTGCCAGCAAGTCCAGGGGAGGGACTGAAGCTTTCTTT.